Shown below are 13 T cell receptor beta chains from a single sample sequenced in a study of shared clonotypes between healthy human individuals. Assay used: immunoSEQ multiplex PCR; TCRdb lists only in-frame clones, some missing. Among 150,000 to 200,000 clones listed, 60% to 75% were seen once. Sequencing was performed on memory CD4+ T cells sorted from blood. This sample's subset: CD45RA-negative fraction. These receptors all come from a man aged 30 to 39 in good health.

The genes are TRBV15 and TRBJ2-5; 10 bases map to TRBD1. The CDR3 spans 15 residues. V trimming: 3 bases; J trimming: 5 bases; junction bases outside the gene matches: 6. The germline gives CDR1 LNHNV, CDR2 YYDKDF (reference sequence). The CDR3 sequence is CATSRDRGFVETQYF. The CDR3 nucleotides read TGTGCCACCAGCAGGGACAGGGGGTTTGTTGAGACCCAGTACTTC.

Concerning this clone: One end of the junction is discordant with germline, which a read error may explain. The chain has TRBV7-8 and TRBJ2-1, with 11 nucleotides matching TRBD2. The V gene's germline CDR1 is SGHVS and CDR2 FQNEAQ. This CDR3 is built from 18 residues. The DNA of the CDR3 is TGTGCCAGCAACTTACTACCGCTAGCGGGAGGATCCTACAATGAGCAGTTCTTC. It specifies CASNLLPLAGGSYNEQFF.

V and J are TRBV7-7 and TRBJ1-2, with D possibly being TRBD1 (5 bases). Trimming shortened V by 3 bases and J by 2 bases, and 19 bases separated the two germline ends. The V gene's germline CDR1 is SSHAT and CDR2 FNYEAQ (reference sequence). The CDR3 spans 17 residues. The CDR3 is CASSFLSAGRINYGYTF. CDR3 nucleotides: TGTGCCAGCAGCTTTTTGAGTGCGGGACGGATAAACTATGGCTACACCTTC.

The gene calls are TRBV11-2 and TRBJ2-2; 9 bases fit TRBD1. V shed 4 bases and J 7 bases; nucleotides not matched to a gene: 10. Germline V gene lookup returns CDR1 SGHAT and CDR2 FQNNGV. The CDR3 sequence is 16 residues long. The CDR3 spells CASSSSRDRVGGELFF. The CDR3 nucleotides are TGTGCCAGCAGCTCGTCCCGGGACAGGGTAGGCGGGGAGCTGTTTTTT.

This clone showed up just a few times. The gene calls are TRBV6-6 and TRBJ1-3; a possible D gene is TRBD1 (5 bases). V gave up 8 bases and J gave up 3 bases, with 14 bases separating them. Germline V gives CDR1 MNHNY, CDR2 SVGAGI (reference sequence). The CDR3 sequence is 14 residues long. The CDR3 loop is CASSGDRLGNTIYF. CDR3 sequence (DNA): TGTGCCAGCTCCGGGGACCGACTTGGAAACACCATATATTTT.

The V call is TRBV11-2, the J call TRBJ2-5; TRBD1 matches at 9 bases. V dropped 5 bases and J dropped 5; count of bases not matched to a gene: 9. In germline, CDR1 is SGHAT, CDR2 FQNNGV. The CDR3 runs 15 residues. The CDR3: CASSQGQGFMETQYF. The CDR3 DNA reads TGTGCCAGCAGCCAAGGACAGGGGTTTATGGAGACCCAGTACTTC. The complete variable domain, with remaining parts taken from reference TRBV11-2 and TRBJ2-5, reads EAGVAQSPRYKIIEKRQSVAFWCNPISGHATLYWYQQILGQGPKLLIQFQNNGVVDDSQLPKDRFSAERLKGVDSTLKIQPAKLEDSAVYLCASSQGQGFMETQYFGPGTRLLVL.

This sequence joins TRBV29-1 and TRBJ1-5, with 7 bases aligning to TRBD1. The CDR3 runs 13 residues. In germline, CDR1 is SQVTM, CDR2 ANQGSEA. V was pared by 7 bases and J by 2 bases, with 5 bases of the junction left unmatched. The CDR3 DNA follows: TGCAGCGCCGCTCAGGGGGGCAATCAGCCCCAGCATTTT. This sequence encodes CSAAQGGNQPQHF.

The J gene is TRBJ2-6, the V gene TRBV9, with D unresolved. V lost 0 bases and J 4 bases, leaving 11 bases between the germline ends. Looked up from germline, CDR1 is SGDLS and CDR2 is YYNGEE. This CDR3 has 16 amino acids. The CDR3 nucleotides read TGTGCCAGCAGCGTAGCTGCAGTGTCCGGGGCCAACGTCCTGACTTTC. Amino acid sequence: CASSVAAVSGANVLTF.

In its sample, this clone was seen a few times. A much larger clone sits a single nucleotide away, making a read error possible. This chain links TRBV6-1 with TRBJ2-5; 12 bases are shared with TRBD2. This CDR3 spans 15 amino acids. Per the germline V gene, CDR1 is MNHNS and CDR2 is SASEGT. V lost 2 bases to trimming and J lost 2 bases; unmatched junction nucleotides: 0. The CDR3 is CASSELAGGQETQYF. CDR3 sequence (DNA): TGTGCCAGCAGTGAACTAGCGGGAGGGCAAGAGACCCAGTACTTC.

J is TRBJ2-5 and V is TRBV5-5; 7 bases align to TRBD1. In germline, CDR1 is SGHKS, CDR2 YYEKEE (reference sequence). There are 14 residues in the CDR3. V shed 4 bases and J 2 bases; nucleotides not matched to a gene: 5. CDR3 DNA: TGTGCCAGCAGCCCGGGACAGCTACAAGAGACCCAGTACTTC. Translated: CASSPGQLQETQYF.

This chain connects TRBV10-3 to TRBJ2-1, with 9 positions matching TRBD1. The CDR3 loop spans 15 amino acids. Trimming at V came to 10 bases and at J to 9 bases, leaving 16 bases not matched to a gene. The germline V gene has CDR1 ENHRY and CDR2 SYGVKD. The CDR3 is CATHSPGTGRIEQFF. In DNA, the CDR3 is TGTGCCACTCACAGTCCCGGGACAGGGCGTATTGAGCAGTTCTTC.

As concerns this clone: Additional DNA sequences in this sample encode the identical CDR3. J is TRBJ1-3 and V is TRBV28, with unresolved D. Per germline, CDR1 MDHEN and CDR2 SYDVKM. The CDR3 is made up of 12 amino acids. Trimming removed 2 bases at V and 4 bases at J, with 3 bases between. CDR3 sequence (DNA): TGTGCCAGCAGTTTAACAGGAAACACCATATATTTT. As protein: CASSLTGNTIYF.

In nucleotides, the CDR3 is TGTGCCAGCAGCTTACCGGGAAATTGGAAAGAGACCCAGTACTTC. It codes for CASSLPGNWKETQYF. V is TRBV7-6 and J is TRBJ2-5; D may be TRBD2 (5 bases). Germline CDR1 is SGHVS and CDR2 is FNYEAQ. V dropped 2 bases and J dropped 3 bases, with 13 bases sitting between them. The CDR3 loop spans 15 amino acids.